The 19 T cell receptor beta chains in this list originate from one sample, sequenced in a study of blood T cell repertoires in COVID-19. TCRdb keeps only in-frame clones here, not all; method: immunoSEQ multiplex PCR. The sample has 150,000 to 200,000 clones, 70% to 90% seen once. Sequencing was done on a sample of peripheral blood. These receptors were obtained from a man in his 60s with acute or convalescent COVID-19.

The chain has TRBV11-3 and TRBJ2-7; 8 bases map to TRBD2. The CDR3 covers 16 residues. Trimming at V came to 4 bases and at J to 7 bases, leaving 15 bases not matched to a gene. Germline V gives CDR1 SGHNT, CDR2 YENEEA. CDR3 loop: CASSSEARGAVREQYF. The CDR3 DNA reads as TGTGCCAGCAGCTCTGAGGCGCGGGGGGCGGTTCGAGAGCAGTACTTC.

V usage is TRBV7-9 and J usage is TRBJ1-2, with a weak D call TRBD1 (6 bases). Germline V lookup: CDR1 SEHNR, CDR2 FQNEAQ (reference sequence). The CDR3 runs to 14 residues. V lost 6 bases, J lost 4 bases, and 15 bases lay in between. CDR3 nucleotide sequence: TGTGCCAGCAGTTCAACAGGGAAGGTCTATGGCTACACCTTC. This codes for CASSSTGKVYGYTF. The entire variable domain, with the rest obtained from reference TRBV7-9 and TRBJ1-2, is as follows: DTGVSQNPRHKITKRGQNVTFRCDPISEHNRLYWYRQTLGQGPEFLTYFQNEAQLEKSRLLSDRFSAERPKGSFSTLEIQRTEQGDSAMYLCASSSTGKVYGYTFGSGTRLTVV.

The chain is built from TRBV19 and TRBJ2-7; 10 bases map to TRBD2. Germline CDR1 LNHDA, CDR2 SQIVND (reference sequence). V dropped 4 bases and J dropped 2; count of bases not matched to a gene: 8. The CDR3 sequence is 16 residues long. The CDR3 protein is CASSRKRGGIPYEQYF. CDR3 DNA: TGTGCCAGTAGTAGAAAGCGGGGGGGAATCCCCTACGAGCAGTACTTC. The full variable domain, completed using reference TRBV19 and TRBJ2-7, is DGGITQSPKYLFRKEGQNVTLSCEQNLNHDAMYWYRQDPGQGLRLIYYSQIVNDFQKGDIAEGYSVSREKKESFPLTVTSAQKNPTAFYLCASSRKRGGIPYEQYFGPGTRLTVT.

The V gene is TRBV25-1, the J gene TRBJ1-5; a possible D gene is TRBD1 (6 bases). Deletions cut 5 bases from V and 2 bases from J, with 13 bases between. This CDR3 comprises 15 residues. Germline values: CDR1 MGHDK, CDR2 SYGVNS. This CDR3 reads CASSPQGIGNQPQHF. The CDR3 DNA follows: TGTGCCAGCAGTCCCCAGGGGATTGGCAATCAGCCCCAGCATTTT. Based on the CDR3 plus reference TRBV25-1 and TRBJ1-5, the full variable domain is EADIYQTPRYLVIGTGKKITLECSQTMGHDKMYWYQQDPGMELHLIHYSYGVNSTEKGDLSSESTVSRIRTEHFPLTLESARPSHTSQYLCASSPQGIGNQPQHFGDGTRLSIL.

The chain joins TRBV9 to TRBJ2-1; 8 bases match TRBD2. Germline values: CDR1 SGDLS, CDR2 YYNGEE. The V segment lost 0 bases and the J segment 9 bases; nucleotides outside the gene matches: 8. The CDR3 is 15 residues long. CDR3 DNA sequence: TGTGCCAGCAGCGTAGCCAGCGGGGGCCGGGGTGAGCAGTTCTTC. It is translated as CASSVASGGRGEQFF.

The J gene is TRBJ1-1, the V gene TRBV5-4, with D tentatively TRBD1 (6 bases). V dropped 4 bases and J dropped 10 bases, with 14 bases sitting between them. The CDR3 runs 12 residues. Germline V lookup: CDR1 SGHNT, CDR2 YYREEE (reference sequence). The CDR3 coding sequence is TGTGCCAGCAGCGACACAGGGACGCGAGCTTTCTTT. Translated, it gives CASSDTGTRAFF.

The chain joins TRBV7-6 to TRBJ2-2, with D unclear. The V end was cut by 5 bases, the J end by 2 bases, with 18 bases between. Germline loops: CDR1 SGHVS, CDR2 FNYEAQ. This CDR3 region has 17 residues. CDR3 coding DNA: TGTGCCAGCAGCATAGAGGCCCTACCTAGAAACACCGGGGAGCTGTTTTTT. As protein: CASSIEALPRNTGELFF.

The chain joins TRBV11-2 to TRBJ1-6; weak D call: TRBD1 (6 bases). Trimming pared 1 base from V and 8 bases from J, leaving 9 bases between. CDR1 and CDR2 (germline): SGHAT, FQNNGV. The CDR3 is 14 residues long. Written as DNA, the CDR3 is TGTGCCAGCAGCTTAGCACAGGGACATTCACCCCTCCACTTT. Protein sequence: CASSLAQGHSPLHF.

The chain's CDR3 is CASSGTAKGTEAFF. CDR3 nucleotides: TGTGCCAGCTCAGGGACAGCCAAAGGCACTGAAGCTTTCTTT. V gene TRBV18 combines with J gene TRBJ1-1; 7 bases are a match to TRBD1. The germline V gene has CDR1 KGHSH and CDR2 LQKENI. V shed 5 bases and J 4 bases; nucleotides not matched to a gene: 7. The CDR3 has 14 amino acids.

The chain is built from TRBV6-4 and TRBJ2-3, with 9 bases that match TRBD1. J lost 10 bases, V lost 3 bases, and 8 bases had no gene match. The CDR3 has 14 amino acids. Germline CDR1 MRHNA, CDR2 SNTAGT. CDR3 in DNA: TGTGCCAGCAGTGAGGACAGGGGCCCTTTTCCGCAGTATTTT. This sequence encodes CASSEDRGPFPQYF.

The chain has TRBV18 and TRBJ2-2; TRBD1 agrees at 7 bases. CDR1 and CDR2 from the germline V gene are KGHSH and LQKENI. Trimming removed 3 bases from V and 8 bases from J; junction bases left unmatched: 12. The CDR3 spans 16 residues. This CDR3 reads CASSPPPGQRKGELFF. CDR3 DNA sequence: TGTGCCAGCTCACCTCCTCCGGGACAGAGGAAGGGGGAGCTGTTTTTT.

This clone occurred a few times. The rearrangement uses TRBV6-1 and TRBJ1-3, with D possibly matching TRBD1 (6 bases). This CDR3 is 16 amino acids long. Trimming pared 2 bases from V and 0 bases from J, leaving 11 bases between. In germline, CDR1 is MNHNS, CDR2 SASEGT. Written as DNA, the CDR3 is TGTGCCAGCAGTGAAACAGGGCACGGCTCTGGAAACACCATATATTTT. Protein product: CASSETGHGSGNTIYF.

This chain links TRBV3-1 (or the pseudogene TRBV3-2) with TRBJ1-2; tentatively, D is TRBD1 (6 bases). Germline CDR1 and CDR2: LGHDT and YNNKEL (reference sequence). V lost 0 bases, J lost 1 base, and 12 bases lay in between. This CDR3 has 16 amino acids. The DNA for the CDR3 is TGTGCCAGCAGCCAAGAGGGCAGGGGCAGTAACTATGGCTACACCTTC. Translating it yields CASSQEGRGSNYGYTF.

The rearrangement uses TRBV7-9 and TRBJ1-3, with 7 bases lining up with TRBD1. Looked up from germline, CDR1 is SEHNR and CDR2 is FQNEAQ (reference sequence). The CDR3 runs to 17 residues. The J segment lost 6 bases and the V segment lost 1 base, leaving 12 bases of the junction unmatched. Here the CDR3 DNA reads TGTGCCAGCAGCTTAGTAATTTCCCTAGGGGGCGAAAACACCATATATTTT. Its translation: CASSLVISLGGENTIYF.

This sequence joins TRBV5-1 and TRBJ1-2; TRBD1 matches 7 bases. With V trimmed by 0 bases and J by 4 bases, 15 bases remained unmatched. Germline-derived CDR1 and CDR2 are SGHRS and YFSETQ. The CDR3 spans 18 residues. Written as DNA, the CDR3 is TGCGCCAGCAGCTTGGGTGGGACAGCCGTAGTAGGAGCCTATGGCTACACCTTC. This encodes CASSLGGTAVVGAYGYTF.

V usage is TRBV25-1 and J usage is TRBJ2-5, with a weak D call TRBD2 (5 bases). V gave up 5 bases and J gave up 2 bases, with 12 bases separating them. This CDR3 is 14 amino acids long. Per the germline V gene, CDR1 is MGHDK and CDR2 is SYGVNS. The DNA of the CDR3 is TGTGCCAGCAGTCCTCGGACGGGGCAAGAGACCCAGTACTTC. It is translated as CASSPRTGQETQYF.

The CDR3 sequence: CSAKLTASTDTQYF. CDR3 nucleotide sequence: TGCAGCGCTAAACTGACAGCTAGCACAGATACGCAGTATTTT. The gene calls are TRBV29-1 and TRBJ2-3; a weak D match, TRBD1 (5 bases). Per the germline V gene, CDR1 is SQVTM and CDR2 is ANQGSEA. V gave up 7 bases and J gave up 0 bases, with 14 bases separating them. CDR3 length: 14 amino acids.

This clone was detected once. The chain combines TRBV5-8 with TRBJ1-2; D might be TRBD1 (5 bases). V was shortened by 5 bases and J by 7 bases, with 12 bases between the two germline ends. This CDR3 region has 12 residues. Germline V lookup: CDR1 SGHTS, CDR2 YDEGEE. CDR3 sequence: CASRLGGVGYTF. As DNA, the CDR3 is TGTGCCAGCAGACTGGGGGGGGTTGGCTACACCTTC.

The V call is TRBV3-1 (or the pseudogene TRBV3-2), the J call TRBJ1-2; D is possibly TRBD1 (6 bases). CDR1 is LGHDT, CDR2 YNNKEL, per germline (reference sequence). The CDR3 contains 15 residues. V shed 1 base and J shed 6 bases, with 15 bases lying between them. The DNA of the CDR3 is TGTGCCAGCAGCCAAGGTTTAGGGACATTAGATGGCTACACCTTC. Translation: CASSQGLGTLDGYTF.